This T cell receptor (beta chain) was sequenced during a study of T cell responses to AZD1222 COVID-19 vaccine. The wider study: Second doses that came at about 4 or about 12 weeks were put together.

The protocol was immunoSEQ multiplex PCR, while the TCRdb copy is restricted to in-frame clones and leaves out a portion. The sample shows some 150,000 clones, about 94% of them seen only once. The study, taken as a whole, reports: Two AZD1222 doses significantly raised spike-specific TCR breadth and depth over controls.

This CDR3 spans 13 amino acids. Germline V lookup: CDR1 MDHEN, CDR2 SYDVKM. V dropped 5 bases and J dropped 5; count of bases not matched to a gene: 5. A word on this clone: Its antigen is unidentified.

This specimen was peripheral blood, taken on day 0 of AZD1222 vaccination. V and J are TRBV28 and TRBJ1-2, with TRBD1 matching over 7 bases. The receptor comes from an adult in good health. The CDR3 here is CASSPGGGYGYTF. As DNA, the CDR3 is TGTGCCAGCAGTCCAGGGGGTGGTTATGGCTACACCTTC.